These T cell receptor beta chains were read from a single sample in a study of T cell responses to AZD1222 COVID-19 vaccine. Some clones are missing from TCRdb's copy, which holds only in-frame ones; the method was immunoSEQ multiplex PCR. The table has under 130,000 clones, about 85% seen once. The source was peripheral blood, collected 28 days after the second AZD1222 dose. Every receptor here comes from an adult who received the AZD1222 COVID-19 vaccine. Each CDR3 is given with its conserved first and last residue. D genes are given only for firm matches. For some rows the clone size is stated as once, few or many, or as a class when expanded; others skip it.

length,J,V,D,size,DNA,CDR3
15,TRBJ2-3,TRBV27,NA,NA,TGTGCCAGCAGTCCCTATCAACAGGGTCCAGATACGCAGTATTTT,CASSPYQQGPDTQYF
14,TRBJ1-2,TRBV27,TRBD1,once,TGTGCCAGCAGTTTCCGGGACAGGGGGCTTGGCTACACCTTC,CASSFRDRGLGYTF
14,TRBJ1-1,TRBV5-1,NA,NA,TGCGCCAGCAGCTTTCAAGGGGGGAACACTGAAGCTTTCTTT,CASSFQGGNTEAFF
13,TRBJ1-4,TRBV3-1/TRBV3-2,NA,NA,TGTGCCAGCAGCCATCGGCAGGGGGAAAAACTGTTTTTT,CASSHRQGEKLFF
15,TRBJ2-4,TRBV13,NA,NA,TGTGCCAGCAGCTACCGCCGGGACTCTGGAAACATTCAGTACTTC,CASSYRRDSGNIQYF
14,TRBJ2-7,TRBV29-1,TRBD2,NA,TGCAGCGCCATCGGACTAGCGGGAGCTGGAGAGCAGTACTTC,CSAIGLAGAGEQYF
18,TRBJ1-3,TRBV4-2,NA,NA,TGTGCCAGCAGCCAAGATTCGGGTCAGGGGCTCTCTGGAAACACCATATATTTT,CASSQDSGQGLSGNTIYF
14,TRBJ2-2,TRBV11-2,NA,NA,TGTGCCAGCAGCTTAGGCCGTCTCACCGGGGAGCTGTTTTTT,CASSLGRLTGELFF
13,TRBJ2-1,TRBV2,TRBD2,NA,TGTGCCGTCCTAGCGGGTGCCTACAATGAGCAGTTCTTC,CAVLAGAYNEQFF
15,TRBJ1-6,TRBV5-1,TRBD1,NA,TGCGCCAGTAGCCCTAGACAGGGGGCTAATTCACCCCTCCACTTT,CASSPRQGANSPLHF
13,TRBJ1-1,TRBV7-2,TRBD1,NA,TGTGCCAGCAGCCCAGGGACAGGTCGTGAAGCTTTCTTT,CASSPGTGREAFF
17,TRBJ2-2,TRBV28,NA,NA,TGTGCCAGCAGTTTAGGGCTGGGCAGGGTGAAACCCGGGGAGCTGTTTTTT,CASSLGLGRVKPGELFF
15,TRBJ1-3,TRBV13,TRBD1,NA,TGTGCCAGCAGCTTCAGGGGGGGTAGTGGAAACACCATATATTTT,CASSFRGGSGNTIYF
14,TRBJ2-7,TRBV10-3,TRBD1,NA,TGTGCCATCAGCGCCACACAGGGGGCATACGAGCAGTACTTC,CAISATQGAYEQYF
15,TRBJ1-3,TRBV7-9,NA,once,TGTGCCAGCAGCTTAGCCCAGTCGTCTGGAAACACCATATATTTT,CASSLAQSSGNTIYF
13,TRBJ2-7,TRBV30,NA,NA,TGTGCCTGGGCTGACATTCAGGCCTACGAGCAGTACTTC,CAWADIQAYEQYF
15,TRBJ1-5,TRBV5-5,TRBD1,few,TGTGCCAGCAGCTTGACTGACAGGGGCAATCAGCCCCAGCATTTT,CASSLTDRGNQPQHF
12,TRBJ2-5,TRBV10-2,NA,NA,TGCGCCAGCAGGGCAGGGGCGGAGACCCAGTACTTC,CASRAGAETQYF
13,TRBJ1-1,TRBV7-3,NA,NA,TGTGCCAGCAGCTTAACGTCGCGGGGACCGGCTTTCTTT,CASSLTSRGPAFF
13,TRBJ2-3,TRBV25-1,NA,NA,TGTGCCAGCAGGGAAGGGGGCACAGATACGCAGTATTTT,CASREGGTDTQYF
15,TRBJ1-5,TRBV7-2,NA,once,TGTGCCAGCAGTCCCCAGACGGGAGGTTATCAGCCCCAGCATTTT,CASSPQTGGYQPQHF
15,TRBJ1-2,TRBV9,NA,NA,TGTGCCAGCAGCGTAGAGGGCGGGGGCTACTATGGCTACACCTTC,CASSVEGGGYYGYTF
15,TRBJ2-7,TRBV5-1,TRBD2,medium-sized,TGCGCCAGCAGCTTCCGGACTAGCGCCGACTACGAGCAGTACTTC,CASSFRTSADYEQYF
13,TRBJ2-7,TRBV2,NA,NA,TGTGCCAGCAGCTTAGGTTCAAGCTACGAGCAGTACTTC,CASSLGSSYEQYF
16,TRBJ1-4,TRBV30,NA,NA,TGTGCCTGGAGTGTACCCGGACGGCCAACTAATGAAAAACTGTTTTTT,CAWSVPGRPTNEKLFF
16,TRBJ1-2,TRBV30,NA,NA,TGTGCCTGGAGTGCTCAGGCCATCAGTCAGTATTATGGCTACACCTTC,CAWSAQAISQYYGYTF
12,TRBJ1-2,TRBV28,NA,NA,TGTGCCAGCAGTACCTCAGTAGTCGGCTACACCTTC,CASSTSVVGYTF
15,TRBJ1-5,TRBV6-5,NA,NA,TGTGCCAGCACCACAGGACCGAGTAGCAATCAGCCCCAGCATTTT,CASTTGPSSNQPQHF
13,TRBJ1-1,TRBV7-9,NA,NA,TGTGCCAGCAGCTATCAGGTGAACACTGAAGCTTTCTTT,CASSYQVNTEAFF
15,TRBJ2-5,TRBV3-1/TRBV3-2,NA,few,TGTGCCAGCAGCCCCCCGGGAAGGGGACAAGAGACCCAGTACTTC,CASSPPGRGQETQYF
9,TRBJ1-2,TRBV20-1,NA,NA,TGCAGTGCTGGCTATGGCTACACCTTC,CSAGYGYTF
17,TRBJ1-6,TRBV9,NA,NA,TGTGCCAGCAGCGAGTCAGTGGCAGGGCGTGGGGGTTCACCCCTCCACTTT,CASSESVAGRGGSPLHF
18,TRBJ1-6,TRBV1,NA,NA,TGCACCAGCAGCCAAGATCTGCCCACGAGCTCCTATAATTCACCCCTCCACTTT,CTSSQDLPTSSYNSPLHF
15,TRBJ2-5,TRBV19,TRBD1,NA,TGTGCCAGTAGTATGGCCTACAGGGGTCAAGAGACCCAGTACTTC,CASSMAYRGQETQYF
14,TRBJ1-1,TRBV7-2,TRBD1,medium-sized,TGTGCCAGCAGCTTCGGACCGGGACAGCTCGAAGCTTTCTTT,CASSFGPGQLEAFF
15,TRBJ1-2,TRBV7-9,NA,NA,TGTGCCAGCAGCCTCGAAGACGCGGGTAACTATGGCTACACCTTC,CASSLEDAGNYGYTF
12,TRBJ1-1,TRBV7-2,NA,NA,TGTGCCAGCAGCTTAGACTGGGCTGAGGCTTTCTTT,CASSLDWAEAFF
14,TRBJ1-2,TRBV30,TRBD1,NA,TGTGCCTGGGCCTCTCAGGGGGCCTGGTTTGGCTACACCTTC,CAWASQGAWFGYTF
16,TRBJ1-5,TRBV5-1,TRBD1,NA,TGCGCCAGCAGCTTGGGAGGACAGGGGGCCCATCAGCCCCAGCATTTT,CASSLGGQGAHQPQHF
14,TRBJ1-2,TRBV20-1,NA,NA,TGCAGTGCTGGTGGGCAGGGGAATAACTATGGCTACACCTTC,CSAGGQGNNYGYTF
15,TRBJ1-1,TRBV4-2,NA,once,TGTGCCAGCAGCCAAGATTCCCAGGGTGTTACTGAAGCTTTCTTT,CASSQDSQGVTEAFF
17,TRBJ1-3,TRBV18,TRBD1,NA,TGTGCCAGCTCATCGGGACAGGGTATTATCTCTGGAAACACCATATATTTT,CASSSGQGIISGNTIYF
16,TRBJ2-1,TRBV7-9,NA,NA,TGTGCCAGCAGCTTAGTTGTGGGTAGATCCTCATATGAGCAGTTCTTC,CASSLVVGRSSYEQFF
17,TRBJ1-4,TRBV4-1,NA,once,TGCGCCAGCAGAAAGGGCGATTGGGGGGCGTCTAATGAAAAACTGTTTTTT,CASRKGDWGASNEKLFF
14,TRBJ1-4,TRBV18,NA,NA,TGTGCCAGCTCACCGGGGTCAACTAATGAAAAACTGTTTTTT,CASSPGSTNEKLFF
17,TRBJ2-7,TRBV28,TRBD2,few,TGTGCCAGCAGTTTCAAAAGGGGTAGCGGGAGTGGGTACGAGCAGTACTTC,CASSFKRGSGSGYEQYF
14,TRBJ2-7,TRBV2,NA,NA,TGTGCCAGCAAGAAGGCGGGCGGGAAAACTGAGCAGTACTTC,CASKKAGGKTEQYF
13,TRBJ2-5,TRBV12-3/TRBV12-4,NA,NA,TGTGCCAGCAGACCTAGCGAAGGAGAGACCCAGTACTTC,CASRPSEGETQYF
12,TRBJ2-7,TRBV6-5,NA,NA,TGTGCCAGCACCCTGGACAGTTACGAGCAGTACTTC,CASTLDSYEQYF
19,TRBJ2-3,TRBV3-1/TRBV3-2,TRBD2,NA,TGTGCCAGCAGCCACGCGGGACTAGCGGGAGTAGGGTCGACAGATACGCAGTATTTT,CASSHAGLAGVGSTDTQYF
15,TRBJ1-5,TRBV18,NA,NA,TGTGCCAGCTCACCACAAGGAGGGCTCAATCAGCCCCAGCATTTT,CASSPQGGLNQPQHF
19,TRBJ2-4,TRBV5-5,TRBD1,NA,TGTGCCAGCAGCTTGGACTCCACAGGGGTTGGGATAGCCAAAAACATTCAGTACTTC,CASSLDSTGVGIAKNIQYF
14,TRBJ1-6,TRBV30,NA,NA,TGTGCCTGGAGTGCGAGGGGGGATGATTCACCCCTCCACTTT,CAWSARGDDSPLHF
16,TRBJ2-5,TRBV28,TRBD2,NA,TGTGCCAGCAGAGGCCCTAGCGGGAGGCCCCCGGAGACCCAGTACTTC,CASRGPSGRPPETQYF
14,TRBJ2-1,TRBV11-3,TRBD1,NA,TGTGCCAGCAGCTTAGGGGGACAGAGCAATGAGCAGTTCTTC,CASSLGGQSNEQFF
14,TRBJ1-2,TRBV19,NA,NA,TGTGCCAGTACCCTGGACAGCCAGAACTATGGCTACACCTTC,CASTLDSQNYGYTF
15,TRBJ2-2,TRBV19,NA,NA,TGTGCCAGTAGCAGTTCAGGGGCGAACACCGGGGAGCTGTTTTTT,CASSSSGANTGELFF